This TCR beta chain was captured in a study of T cell responses to AZD1222 COVID-19 vaccine listed by TCRdb under 2021. Background for the entire study: AZD1222 recipients given second doses at about 4 weeks or at about 12 weeks were pooled, since spike-specific TCR depth and breadth were not found to differ between the two schedules. A total of approximately 250 trial participants underwent TCR sequencing, of whom 200 to 220 had received two doses of AZD1222 and around 25 had received two doses of the MenACWY control vaccine. Trial participants were enrolled into age subgroups of 18-55, 56-69 and 70-plus years, which contained approximately 150, 28 and 58 TCR-sequenced participants, respectively.

CDR3 length: 11 amino acids, cysteine to phenylalanine. The entry retains the CDR3 DNA only, 33 bases that are in frame from base 1. V loses 6 bases, J loses 2 bases, and the germline ends lie 7 bases apart. The germline V gene encodes CDR1 SQVTM and CDR2 ANQGSEA. The research as a whole found: Vaccine-associated CD4 TCRs spanned the whole spike protein, with dominant responses in regions 160-218 and 743-854. Reportedly, almost half of the unique spike-specific TCRs recognized epitopes lying outside the regions that are mutated in the B.1.351 and B.1.1.7 variants. Because no samples from the day 14 peak response were available, repertoires could be characterized only after the peak T cell response. After two AZD1222 doses, spike-specific TCR breadth and depth were significantly higher than at day 0 and than in MenACWY recipients. The 56-69-year group was small, and its depth increase did not reach significance, likely because of low power. Most participants were white British and females outnumbered males, and the authors suggested that clonal diversity may have been underestimated. Conclusions about previously exposed vaccinees are limited because only six or seven AZD1222 recipients were SARS-CoV-2 seropositive at baseline.

The sample's time point label, decoded: baseline before first vaccination. Samples from vaccinated people were obtained from the UK trials COV001 and COV002, which included a single-blind randomized controlled phase 2/3 trial of AZD1222 (ChAdOx1 nCoV-19) in healthy adults. For TCRbeta chain sequencing, PBMC samples were collected from trial participants at day 0 and at day 28 after the second dose. On this clone: Its antigen remains undetermined. No base qualities exist here, and no much larger clone lies one base off it.

The CDR3 regions of human TCRbeta chains were analyzed by immunosequencing. The original pipeline was this. TCRs in the repertoires were matched against a reference library of SARS-CoV-2-specific TCRs that had been generated with the MIRA antigen-specificity platform. Breadth meant the fraction of unique TCRs that were SARS-CoV-2-associated, whereas depth meant the fraction of total T cells that were SARS-CoV-2-associated. Using the MIRA data, each spike-specific TCR was assigned both to the spike region to which the TCR was reactive and to a CD4 or CD8 class. Log10-transformed breadth and depth values were compared by one-way ANOVA with Sidak's multiple comparisons tests. This is the immuneACCESS table as TCRdb keeps it, with only in-frame sequences that have V and J called. A part of the clones is gone; compared with another copy, unresolved V genes explain less than half, and the rest is unexplained. D and trimming come from the DNA, and the V and J calls and clone size come from that table. The sample profile shows roughly 100,000 clones; about 80% of them were found once. Of the sample, approximately 5.1% is held by the ten largest clones.

The clonotype comes from an adult in good health. The chain uses TRBV29-1 and TRBJ1-2, with no D gene named confidently. The sequencing used peripheral blood, collected on day 0 of AZD1222 vaccination. The DNA sequence is as follows: TGCAGCGTGAGGGAGAACTATGGCTACACCTTC. Its translation is CSVRENYGYTF.